One and the same sample provided the 18 T cell receptor beta chains below, sequenced in a study of tumor-infiltrating lymphocytes in primary liver carcinoma. Synthesis of TCR beta cDNA was carried out from approximately 500 ng total RNA with a constant-region primer. What produced the TCR beta libraries was three nested multiplex PCR rounds using slightly modified ARM-PCR. A C-beta reverse primer was combined with TRBV1-TRBV30 forward primers in the first two PCR rounds, and each round had about 10 cycles. TCRdb re-called the multiplex PCR reads with MiXCR, one entry per CDR3 protein. This sample has 180,000 or so distinct CDR3 sequences, with around 60% found just once. Alongside blood RNA obtained from unsorted whole blood, germline DNA was also extracted. Sequenced sample: peripheral blood. Receptors were obtained from a man aged 35 to 55 with primary liver carcinoma and hepatitis B virus infection.

A remark on this clonotype: A much larger clone lies a single base off, so this may be a read error. V is TRBV6-1 and J is TRBJ2-3, with D possibly being TRBD2 (6 bases). V dropped 6 bases and J dropped 7 bases, with 8 bases sitting between them. Germline-derived CDR1 and CDR2 are MNHNS and SASEGT. The CDR3 is 11 residues long. The CDR3 DNA is TGTGCCAGCAGGCGGGAATATACGCAGTATTTT. Translated: CASRREYTQYF.

This clonotype was seen once. V and J are TRBV12-3 or TRBV12-4 and TRBJ2-7; 7 bases map to TRBD1. CDR3 length: 14 residues. Losses at the gene ends were 6 bases for V and 7 bases for J; bases not matched to a gene: 12. The DNA for the CDR3 is TGTGCCAGCAGCCCTTGGACAGGTAAATCGGAGCAGTACTTC. It is translated as CASSPWTGKSEQYF.

In regard to this clonotype: A much larger clonotype is one base distant, so this may be a read error. The V call is TRBV11-2, the J call TRBJ2-3, with 8 bases lining up with TRBD1. The CDR3 is 15 residues long. Per germline, CDR1 SGHAT and CDR2 FQNNGV. Trimming at V came to 5 bases and at J to 13 bases, leaving 17 bases not matched to a gene. The CDR3 region is CASSVLLNTGGYKYF. The CDR3 coding sequence is TGTGCCAGCAGCGTACTACTTAACACAGGGGGGTATAAGTATTTT.

This clonotype was seen a handful of times. Being one base from a much bigger clone, this may be a read error. This chain uses TRBV11-2 with TRBJ2-5, with 9 bases aligning to TRBD2. CDR3 size: 16 residues. Germline V gene lookup returns CDR1 SGHAT and CDR2 FQNNGV. The CDR3 DNA is TGTGCCAGCAGGATAATGGGGCGGGAGGGCCGAGAGGCCCAGTACTTC. It codes for CASRIMGREGREAQYF.

This sequence joins TRBV5-1 and TRBJ2-1; the D call may be TRBD1 or TRBD2 (5 bases each). This CDR3 comprises 15 residues. Trimming removed 3 bases at V and 5 bases at J, with 15 bases between. The germline gives CDR1 SGHRS, CDR2 YFSETQ. The CDR3: CASSSGPARNNEQFF. DNA for the CDR3: TGCGCCAGCAGCTCGGGACCTGCTCGAAACAATGAGCAGTTCTTC.

This chain connects TRBV29-1 to TRBJ2-3; possibly TRBD1 or TRBD2 for D (5 bases each). Germline V lookup: CDR1 SQVTM, CDR2 ANQGSEA. The V gene lost 1 base and the J gene lost 7 bases, with 18 bases spanning the gap. This CDR3 has 15 amino acids. The CDR3 protein is CSVEALTGPPYTQYF. DNA for the CDR3: TGCAGCGTTGAAGCTTTGACGGGGCCCCCATATACGCAGTATTTT.

Ten or more counts support this clonotype. CDR3 sequence (DNA): TGCGCCAGCAGCCGCAGGACAGCCTACGAGCAGTACTTC. Residues: CASSRRTAYEQYF. V gene TRBV4-1 combines with J gene TRBJ2-7, with TRBD1 as a possible D gene (6 bases). The CDR3 consists of 13 residues. Trimming shortened V by 4 bases and J by 2 bases, and 9 bases separated the two germline ends. In germline, CDR1 is MGHRA, CDR2 YSYEKL.

This clonotype was counted only a few times. The chain has TRBV30 and TRBJ2-7; D not resolved. CDR3 length: 14 residues. V dropped 4 bases and J dropped 3 bases, with 16 bases sitting between them. CDR1 GTSNPN and CDR2 SVGIG come from the germline V gene (reference sequence). CDR3 in DNA: TGTGCCTGGAACTACCGATTAGATGGCTACGAGCAGTACTTC. Its protein is CAWNYRLDGYEQYF.

The chain couples TRBV6-6 to TRBJ2-7; D possibly uses TRBD1 or TRBD2 (5 bases each). The ends were cut back, 5 bases at V and 2 bases at J, with 13 bases in the middle. CDR1 is MNHNY and CDR2 is SVGAGI in the germline V gene (reference sequence). This CDR3 is built from 14 residues. This chain's CDR3 is CASSVGTATYEQYF. CDR3 coding DNA: TGTGCCAGCAGTGTCGGGACGGCTACCTACGAGCAGTACTTC.

V and J are TRBV30 and TRBJ2-4, with unresolved D. Germline CDR1 reads GTSNPN; CDR2 reads SVGIG (reference sequence). Trimming removed 0 bases from V and 1 base from J, with 10 bases in between. The CDR3 sequence is 15 residues long. The CDR3 spells CAWSVGPTAKNIQYF. In nucleotides, the CDR3 is TGTGCCTGGAGTGTTGGACCAACCGCCAAAAACATTCAGTACTTC.

Points on this clonotype: Being one base from a much bigger clone, this may be a read error. V and J are TRBV29-1 and TRBJ2-7, with no clear D. Looked up from germline, CDR1 is SQVTM and CDR2 is ANQGSEA. This CDR3 has 13 residues. V lost 6 bases to trimming and J lost 5 bases, with 17 bases between them. Written as DNA, the CDR3 is TGCAGCGTCGCCTGCGGACGGACCAACGAGCAGTACTTC. Its translation is CSVACGRTNEQYF.

The rearrangement joins TRBV4-2 to TRBJ2-7; no reliable D call. CDR3 size: 14 residues. Trimming cost V 1 base and J 4 bases, with 11 bases left between them. CDR1 LGHNA and CDR2 YNFKEQ come from the germline V gene. CDR3 region: CASSQGIGSYEQYF. CDR3 bases: TGTGCCAGCAGCCAAGGGATAGGCTCTTACGAGCAGTACTTC.

This clonotype was seen only a few times. The chain uses TRBV4-2 and TRBJ2-3; a weak D match, TRBD2 (7 bases). Deletions cut 0 bases from V and 1 base from J, with 11 bases between. Germline-derived CDR1 and CDR2 are LGHNA and YNFKEQ. This CDR3 region has 16 residues. CDR3 loop: CASSQDTGRGTDTQYF. The CDR3 DNA reads TGTGCCAGCAGCCAAGACACAGGGAGGGGCACAGATACGCAGTATTTT.

The chain recombines TRBV28 with TRBJ2-3; D uncertain. This CDR3 has 16 amino acids. Germline values: CDR1 MDHEN, CDR2 SYDVKM. V lost 7 bases and J 1 base, leaving 18 bases between the germline ends. CDR3: CASIKRLGGGTDTQYF. CDR3 sequence (DNA): TGTGCCAGCATCAAAAGGTTGGGCGGAGGCACAGATACGCAGTATTTT.

The chain has TRBV4-1 and TRBJ2-7; 7 bases are a match to TRBD2. In germline, CDR1 is MGHRA, CDR2 YSYEKL. Trimming took 6 bases from V and 4 from J; bases not matched to a gene: 12. CDR3 length: 15 amino acids. The CDR3 DNA is TGCGCCAGCAGGGTTCAGGCGGCGGGAGAGTACGAGCAGTACTTC. Amino acid sequence: CASRVQAAGEYEQYF.

Worth noting for this clonotype: The junction differs from germline at one of its ends, possibly a read error. The CDR3 nucleotides are TGTGCCATCAGTGAGTTAGCAACTGGAGCTTTCTTT. Its protein product is CAISELATGAFF. The rearrangement links TRBV10-3 to TRBJ1-1; D ambiguous. The CDR3 has 12 residues. The germline CDR1 and CDR2 sequences are ENHRY and SYGVKD.

Notes on this clonotype: An end of the junction does not agree with germline; a read error may underlie this. This sequence joins TRBV11-2 and TRBJ2-1; D is perhaps TRBD2 (5 bases). The CDR3 is made up of 16 amino acids. Germline V gene data show CDR1 as SGHAT and CDR2 as FQNNGV. The CDR3, as DNA: TGTGCCGGCAGCTCACTAGGAAGCGGAAGTTACAATGAGCAGTTCTTC. As protein: CAGSSLGSGSYNEQFF. Supplemented by reference TRBV11-2 and TRBJ2-1, the full variable domain reads EAGVAQSPRYKIIEKRQSVAFWCNPISGHATLYWYQQILGQGPKLLIQFQNNGVVDDSQLPKDRFSAERLKGVDSTLKIQPAKLEDSAVYLCAGSSLGSGSYNEQFFGPGTRLTVL.

As for this clonotype: Since a much larger clone is just one base distant, this may be a read error. The chain links TRBV29-1 to TRBJ2-5, with a tentative D call TRBD1 (5 bases). The germline gives CDR1 SQVTM, CDR2 ANQGSEA. The V end was cut by 6 bases, the J end by 2 bases, with 16 bases between. CDR3 size: 14 residues. The CDR3 protein is CSVSGIRRQETQYF. CDR3 sequence (DNA): TGCAGCGTCTCAGGGATCCGACGTCAAGAGACCCAGTACTTC.